A selection of T cell receptor beta chains follows, all from one sample in a study of OX40 agonist ivuxolimab in advanced cancers. Repertoires were generated with immunoSEQ multiplex PCR, while TCRdb's copy carries only in-frame clones and drops some. Found here are approximately 47,000 clones, approximately 90% of them singletons; the top ten hold 10%. The material was CD4+ or CD8+ T cells sorted from blood, obtained in a trial of the OX40 agonist ivuxolimab. Every receptor here comes from an adult with an advanced solid tumor such as melanoma, head and neck, liver or kidney cancer. Each CDR3 is given with its conserved first and last residue.

TRBV4-2	TRBJ1-5	CASSQEAQGSNQPQHF
TRBV9	TRBJ2-3	CASSVGLGVSTDTQYF
TRBV6-1	TRBJ1-1	CASRRVEGHTEAFF
TRBV6-5	TRBJ1-2	CASSYSPGAGYGYTF
TRBV7-8	TRBJ1-5	CASSLDRGMGNQPQHF
TRBV7-3	TRBJ1-1	CASSLYSLNTEAFF
TRBV15	TRBJ2-1	CATSYGGANNEQFF
TRBV10-2	TRBJ1-2	CASSESMGLRDTF
TRBV5-1	TRBJ2-1	CASSLIGSNEQFF
TRBV19	TRBJ1-5	CASSPSIQVFQHF
TRBV6-6	TRBJ1-1	CASLGAGGSNTEAFF
TRBV27	TRBJ2-2	CASSFTPFTGELFF
TRBV5-6	TRBJ1-2	CASSHIGDRGGSEGYTF
TRBV29-1	TRBJ2-7	CSVVTGGGGNSYEQYF
TRBV7-7	TRBJ2-7	CASSPGHSYEQYF
TRBV6-5	TRBJ1-2	CASSYISGGGYTF
TRBV27	TRBJ2-7	CASSPLASLYEQYF
TRBV21-1	TRBJ2-3	CASTTGYLGEYF
TRBV7-9	TRBJ2-5	CASSLEAAETQYF
TRBV7-3	TRBJ1-5	CASSSSLLAQTGQPQHF
TRBV28	TRBJ1-1	CASSIDRSLHF
TRBV7-3	TRBJ2-1	CASSPAAGSSYNEQFF
TRBV7-3	TRBJ2-2	CASSLSGNTGELFF
TRBV6-5	TRBJ2-7	CASSSQTGRTYEQYF
TRBV4-1	TRBJ2-7	CASAPQGSSYEQYF
TRBV7-7	TRBJ2-1	CASSLSRANEQFF
TRBV11-2	TRBJ2-2	CASRPSGRGGAGELFF
TRBV5-1	TRBJ1-5	CASSFGGSNQPQHF
TRBV10-3	TRBJ2-3	CAISELSSTDTQYF
TRBV7-9	TRBJ2-3	CASSSPQGPTTDTQYF
TRBV9	TRBJ1-2	CASSVGTVYGYTF
TRBV6-6	TRBJ1-2	CASSYDSLANYGYTF
TRBV9	TRBJ2-5	CASSVEASGSFQETQYF
TRBV29-1	TRBJ1-2	CSVGGGGGYGYTF
TRBV7-3	TRBJ2-1	CASSLTGGLAGANEQFF
TRBV29-1	TRBJ2-2	CSVEFAGTGGPGELFF
TRBV11-3	TRBJ1-1	CASSGPDNLNTEAFF
TRBV11-3	TRBJ2-7	CASSLRREGFYEQYF
TRBV29-1	TRBJ1-1	CSVEGGDTEAFF
TRBV13	TRBJ2-2	CASSPNSNTGELFF
TRBV4-3	TRBJ2-3	CASSQELAGGLGTDTQYF
TRBV4-3	TRBJ2-1	CASSQDSTIRGNEQFF
TRBV19	TRBJ1-1	CASSIVSGNTEAFF
TRBV4-2	TRBJ2-7	CASSQWTSGGEQYF
TRBV4-2	TRBJ2-1	CASSPLAVNVNEQFF
TRBV4-2	TRBJ2-7	CASSQEGQGPYEQYF